The 15 T cell receptor beta chains listed next were all sequenced from one sample in a study of cytomegalovirus exposure and HLA in healthy donors. Both 60 Vbeta primers and 13 Jbeta primers went into the PCR. Sequencing used immunoSEQ multiplex PCR; TCRdb keeps in-frame clones, though not all of them. Found here are 59,000 or so clones, about 85% of them singletons; the top ten hold around a tenth. What was sequenced was PBMCs. The source is a female donor in good health and CMV-seronegative.

The rearrangement uses TRBV30 and TRBJ2-1; 9 nucleotides agree with TRBD2. Germline CDR1 reads GTSNPN; CDR2 reads SVGIG (reference sequence). The CDR3 is 14 residues long. The V and J ends lost 4 bases and 9 bases, in that order; junction bases with no gene match: 10. This chain's CDR3 is CAWKEGLAGSEQFF. The CDR3 DNA is TGTGCCTGGAAGGAGGGTCTAGCGGGGAGTGAGCAGTTCTTC.

V and J are TRBV11-2 and TRBJ2-5, with a possible D match to TRBD2 (6 bases). TRBJ2-7 matches the DNA end more closely, so the J call is doubtful. Germline lookup yields CDR1 SGHAT and CDR2 FQNNGV. The CDR3 length is 16 residues. CDR3 residues: CASSLDPSGVAYEQYF. The CDR3 DNA follows: TGTGCCAGCAGCTTAGATCCTTCGGGGGTGGCCTACGAGCAGTACTTC.

CDR3 DNA: TGTGCCAGCAGACCGACCGGAGGGAGCTCCGAGCAGTACTTC. This encodes CASRPTGGSSEQYF. This rearrangement joins TRBV7-3 to TRBJ2-7, with D possibly TRBD2 on 6 matching bases. CDR3 size: 14 residues. Germline values: CDR1 SGHTA, CDR2 FQGTGA. The V and J ends lost 6 bases and 6 bases respectively, with 18 bases between them.

A remark on this clone: The germline gene is not matched at one end of the junction; a read error may be the cause. The V gene is TRBV23-1, the J gene TRBJ2-3; D is possibly TRBD2 (5 bases). TRBV23-1 is noted as an ORF with a role that remains uncertain. The CDR3 consists of 17 residues. The CDR3, as DNA: TGCGCCAGCAGTCAACCCCTAAGAGGGAGAGTGGGAGATGCGCAGTATTTT. It yields the protein CASSQPLRGRVGDAQYF.

Only one count was recorded for this clone. The chain is built from TRBV28 and TRBJ1-2; 7 bases align to TRBD1. The V gene end was trimmed by 4 bases and the J gene end by 4 bases; junction bases not matched to a gene: 0. There are 12 residues in the CDR3. Germline lookup yields CDR1 MDHEN and CDR2 SYDVKM. This chain's CDR3 is CASSSGGYGYTF. The CDR3 bases are TGTGCCAGCAGTTCAGGGGGCTATGGCTACACCTTC.

The CDR3 loop reads CASSPGGKLARPEQYF. In nucleotides, the CDR3 is TGTGCCAGCAGCCCCGGGGGTAAACTAGCTCGGCCCGAGCAGTACTTC. The V gene is TRBV5-4, the J gene TRBJ2-7; D may be TRBD2 (6 bases). Germline V lookup: CDR1 SGHNT, CDR2 YYREEE (reference sequence). The CDR3 has 16 residues. Deletions cut 4 bases from V and 6 bases from J, with 23 bases between.

This chain connects TRBV28 to TRBJ1-2; D may be TRBD1 (5 bases). V was shortened by 2 bases and J by 8 bases, with 15 bases between the two germline ends. The germline V gene has CDR1 MDHEN and CDR2 SYDVKM. This CDR3 is 14 amino acids long. The CDR3 bases are TGTGCCAGCAGTTTACCCACAGGTCCCCAGGGCTACACCTTC. Residues: CASSLPTGPQGYTF.

The chain couples TRBV5-4 to TRBJ1-1; TRBD1 might be the D (5 bases). Germline assignment: CDR1 SGHNT and CDR2 YYREEE (reference sequence). Trimming shortened V by 4 bases and J by 3 bases, and 16 bases separated the two germline ends. There are 15 residues in the CDR3. The CDR3 coding sequence is TGTGCCAGCAGCCCTTTCGGGGGTCTGGACACTGAAGCTTTCTTT. It yields the protein CASSPFGGLDTEAFF.

V gene TRBV23-1 combines with J gene TRBJ2-7; 13 bases align to TRBD2. TRBV23-1 falls under the ORF class, with uncertain function. J gave up 7 bases and V 4 bases, and 7 bases lay outside the gene matches. The CDR3 covers 15 residues. CDR3 in amino acids: CASSPRTSGRGEQYF. CDR3 DNA sequence: TGCGCCAGCAGTCCACGGACTAGCGGGAGAGGGGAGCAGTACTTC.

J is TRBJ2-5 and V is TRBV7-2; 9 bases align to TRBD2. This CDR3 comprises 16 residues. J was trimmed by 7 bases and V by 1 base; bases with no gene match: 10. The germline V gene has CDR1 SGHTA and CDR2 FQGNSA. In DNA, the CDR3 is TGTGCCAGCAGCTTAGACAGCGGGGGGAGTTTCGGGACCCAGTACTTC. Protein: CASSLDSGGSFGTQYF.

With respect to this clone: Compared with germline, one end of the junction differs, possibly owing to a read error. This chain joins TRBV7-9 and TRBJ2-7, with TRBD1 identical over 7 bases. The CDR3 runs to 11 residues. Per germline, CDR1 SEHNR and CDR2 FQNEAQ (reference sequence). The CDR3 region is CASSLEEGASF. The CDR3 DNA sequence: TGTGCCAGCAGCTTAGAAGAGGGGGCCTCCTTC.

The V gene is TRBV2, the J gene TRBJ1-5; no definite D call. The germline gives CDR1 SNHLY, CDR2 FYNNEI. V was clipped by 3 bases and J by 3 bases, with 6 bases between them. This CDR3 has 13 residues. The CDR3 loop is CASSDDYNQPQHF. The CDR3, as DNA: TGTGCCAGCAGTGACGACTACAATCAGCCCCAGCATTTT. Full variable domain (missing parts from reference TRBV2 and TRBJ1-5): EPEVTQTPSHQVTQMGQEVILRCVPISNHLYFYWYRQILGQKVEFLVSFYNNEISEKSEIFDDQFSVERPDGSNFTLKIRSTKLEDSAMYFCASSDDYNQPQHFGDGTRLSIL.

The gene calls are TRBV4-2 and TRBJ1-2; D may be TRBD1 (5 bases). CDR1 is LGHNA, CDR2 YNFKEQ, per germline. Trimming took 5 bases from V and 0 from J, leaving 10 bases between them. The CDR3 has 14 residues. The CDR3 is CASSLTGANYGYTF. CDR3 in DNA: TGTGCCAGCAGCTTGACGGGGGCTAACTATGGCTACACCTTC.

This clone was detected only once. The junction differs from germline at one of its ends, possibly a read error. V and J are TRBV7-2 and TRBJ2-6, with D possibly TRBD1 on 5 matching bases. Germline CDR1 is SGHTA and CDR2 is FQGNSA. The CDR3 covers 17 residues. CDR3 loop: CASSLAGSVSGANGLTF. DNA of the CDR3: TGTGCCAGCAGCTTAGCGGGAAGTGTCTCTGGGGCCAACGGCCTGACTTTC.

The rearrangement uses TRBV28 and TRBJ2-3, with D perhaps matching TRBD2 (5 bases). CDR1 and CDR2 (germline): MDHEN, SYDVKM. Between the trimmed V and J ends, which lost 6 bases and 4 bases, there was a span of 20 bases. The CDR3 spans 16 residues. CDR3: CASRWRLGKGPDTQYF. Here the CDR3 DNA reads TGTGCCAGCAGGTGGAGGCTTGGAAAGGGTCCAGATACGCAGTATTTT.